The source of this T cell receptor beta chain is a study of CD8 T cells in Susac syndrome. The CDR3 spans 16 residues. CDR1 SGHTA and CDR2 FQGNSA come from the germline V gene. V was clipped by 5 bases and J by 6 bases, with 22 bases between them. Random hexamers primed reverse transcription of about 0.45 to 1 ug RNA. Multiplex PCR with immunoSEQ amplified the TCR beta CDR3 across 54 Vbeta and 13 Jbeta. TCRdb reanalysed the immunoSEQ multiplex PCR reads using MiXCR and keeps one entry per CDR3 protein. The data show hundreds of thousands of distinct CDR3 sequences, with about 85% seen just once and roughly 0.1% held by the top ten.

Sequencing used CD8+ T cells from PBMCs. The sequence derives from a human donor with multiple sclerosis. The V call is TRBV7-2, the J call TRBJ1-1; D may be TRBD1 (5 bases). The CDR3 sequence: CASSPLGESGGSEAFF. The CDR3 bases are TGTGCCAGCAGCCCGTTGGGGGAGTCCGGGGGATCTGAAGCTTTCTTT.